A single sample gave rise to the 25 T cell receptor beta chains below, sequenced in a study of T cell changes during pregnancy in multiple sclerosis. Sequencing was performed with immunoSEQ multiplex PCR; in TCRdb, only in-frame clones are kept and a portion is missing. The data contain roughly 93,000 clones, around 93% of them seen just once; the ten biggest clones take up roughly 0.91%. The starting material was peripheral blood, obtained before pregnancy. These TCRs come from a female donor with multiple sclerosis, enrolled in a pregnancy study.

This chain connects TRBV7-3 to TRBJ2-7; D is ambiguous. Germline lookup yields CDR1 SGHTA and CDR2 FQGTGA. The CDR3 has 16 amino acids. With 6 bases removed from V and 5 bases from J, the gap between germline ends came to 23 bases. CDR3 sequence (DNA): TGTGCCAGCAGTAATTATCCTATCCGGGTTCACGACGAGCAGTACTTC. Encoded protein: CASSNYPIRVHDEQYF. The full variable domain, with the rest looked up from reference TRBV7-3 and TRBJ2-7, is GAGVSQTPSNKVTEKGKYVELRCDPISGHTALYWYRQSLGQGPEFLIYFQGTGAADDSGLPNDRFFAVRPEGSVSTLKIQRTERGDSAVYLCASSNYPIRVHDEQYFGPGTRLTVT.

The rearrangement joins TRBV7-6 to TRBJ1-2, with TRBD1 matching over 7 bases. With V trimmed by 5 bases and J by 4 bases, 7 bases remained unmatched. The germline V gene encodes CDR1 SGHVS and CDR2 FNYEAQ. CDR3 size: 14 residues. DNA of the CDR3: TGTGCCAGCAGCCAAAAAGGGACAGCCTATGGCTACACCTTC. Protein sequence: CASSQKGTAYGYTF.

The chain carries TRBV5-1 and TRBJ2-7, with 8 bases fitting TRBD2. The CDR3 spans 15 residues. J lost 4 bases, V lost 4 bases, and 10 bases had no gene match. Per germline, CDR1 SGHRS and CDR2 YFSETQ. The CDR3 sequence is CASSPLGGGSYEQYF. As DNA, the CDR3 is TGCGCCAGCAGCCCCCTTGGCGGGGGGTCGTACGAGCAGTACTTC.

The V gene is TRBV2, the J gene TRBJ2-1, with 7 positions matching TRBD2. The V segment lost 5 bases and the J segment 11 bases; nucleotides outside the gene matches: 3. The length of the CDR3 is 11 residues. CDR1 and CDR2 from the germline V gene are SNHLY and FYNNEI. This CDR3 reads CASSTSAKQFF. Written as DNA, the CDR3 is TGTGCCAGCAGTACTAGCGCCAAGCAGTTCTTC.

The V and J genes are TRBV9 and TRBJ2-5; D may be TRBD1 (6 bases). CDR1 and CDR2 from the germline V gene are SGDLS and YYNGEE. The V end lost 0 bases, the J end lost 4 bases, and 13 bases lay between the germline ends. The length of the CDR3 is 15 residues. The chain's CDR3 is CASSVDMGAGETQYF. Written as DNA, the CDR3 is TGTGCCAGCAGCGTAGACATGGGGGCCGGAGAGACCCAGTACTTC.

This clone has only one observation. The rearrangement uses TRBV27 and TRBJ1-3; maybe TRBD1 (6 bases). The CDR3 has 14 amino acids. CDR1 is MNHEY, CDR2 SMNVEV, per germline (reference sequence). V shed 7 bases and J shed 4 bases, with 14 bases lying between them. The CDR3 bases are TGTGCCAGCAAACAGGGAAAGGCCGGAAACACCATATATTTT. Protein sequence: CASKQGKAGNTIYF.

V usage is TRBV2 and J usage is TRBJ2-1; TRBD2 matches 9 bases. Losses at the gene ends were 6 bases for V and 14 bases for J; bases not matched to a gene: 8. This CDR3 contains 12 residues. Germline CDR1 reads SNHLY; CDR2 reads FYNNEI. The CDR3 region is CASSDSGREEFF. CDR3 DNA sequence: TGTGCCAGCAGCGATAGCGGGAGAGAGGAGTTCTTC.

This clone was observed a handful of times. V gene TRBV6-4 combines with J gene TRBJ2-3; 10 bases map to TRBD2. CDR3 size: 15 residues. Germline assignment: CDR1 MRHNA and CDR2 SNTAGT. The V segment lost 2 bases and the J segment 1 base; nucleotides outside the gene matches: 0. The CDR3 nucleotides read TGTGCCAGCAGTGACACTAGCGGGGGCACAGATACGCAGTATTTT. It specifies CASSDTSGGTDTQYF.

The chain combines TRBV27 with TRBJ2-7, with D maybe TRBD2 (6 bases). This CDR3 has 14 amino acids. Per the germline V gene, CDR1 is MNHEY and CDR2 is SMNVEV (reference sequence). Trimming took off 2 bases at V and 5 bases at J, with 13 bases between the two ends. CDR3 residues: CASSLVGGPDEQYF. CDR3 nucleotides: TGTGCCAGCAGTTTAGTCGGAGGGCCCGACGAGCAGTACTTC.

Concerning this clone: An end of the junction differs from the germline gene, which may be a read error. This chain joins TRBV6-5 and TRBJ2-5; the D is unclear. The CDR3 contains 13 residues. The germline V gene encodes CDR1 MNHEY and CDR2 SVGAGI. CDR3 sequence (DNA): TGTGCGAGCAGGTGGCGGAACCAAGAGACCCAGTACTTC. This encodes CASRWRNQETQYF.

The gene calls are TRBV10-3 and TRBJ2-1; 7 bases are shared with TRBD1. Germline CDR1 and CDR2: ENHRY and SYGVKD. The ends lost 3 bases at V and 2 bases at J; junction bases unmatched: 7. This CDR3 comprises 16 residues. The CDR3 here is CAISDTGTATYNEQFF. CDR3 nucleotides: TGTGCCATCAGTGATACTGGGACAGCTACCTACAATGAGCAGTTCTTC.

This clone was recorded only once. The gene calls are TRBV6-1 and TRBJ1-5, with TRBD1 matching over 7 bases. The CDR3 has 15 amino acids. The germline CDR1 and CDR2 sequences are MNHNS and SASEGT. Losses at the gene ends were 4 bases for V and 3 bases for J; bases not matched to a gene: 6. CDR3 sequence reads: CASSAEQGYNQPQHF. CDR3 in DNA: TGTGCCAGCAGTGCAGAACAGGGGTACAATCAGCCCCAGCATTTT.

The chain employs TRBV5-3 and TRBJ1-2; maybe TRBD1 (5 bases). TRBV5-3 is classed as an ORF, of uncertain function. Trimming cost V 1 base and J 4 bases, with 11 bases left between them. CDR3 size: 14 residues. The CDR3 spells CARSLSRAGYGYTF. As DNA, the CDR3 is TGTGCCAGAAGCTTGAGCAGGGCAGGCTATGGCTACACCTTC.

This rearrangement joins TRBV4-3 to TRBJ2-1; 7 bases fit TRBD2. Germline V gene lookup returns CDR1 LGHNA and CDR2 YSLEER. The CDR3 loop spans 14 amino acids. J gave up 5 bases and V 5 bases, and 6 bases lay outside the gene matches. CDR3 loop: CASSDTSAHNEQFF. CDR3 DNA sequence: TGCGCCAGCAGCGACACTAGCGCCCACAATGAGCAGTTCTTC.

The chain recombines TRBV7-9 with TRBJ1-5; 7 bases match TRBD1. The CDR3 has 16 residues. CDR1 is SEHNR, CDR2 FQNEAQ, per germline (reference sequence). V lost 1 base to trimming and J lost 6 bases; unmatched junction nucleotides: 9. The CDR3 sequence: CASSLGAGGPSQPQHF. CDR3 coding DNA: TGTGCCAGCAGCTTAGGGGCAGGGGGTCCCAGTCAGCCCCAGCATTTT. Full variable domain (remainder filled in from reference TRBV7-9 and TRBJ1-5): DTGVSQNPRHKITKRGQNVTFRCDPISEHNRLYWYRQTLGQGPEFLTYFQNEAQLEKSRLLSDRFSAERPKGSFSTLEIQRTEQGDSAMYLCASSLGAGGPSQPQHFGDGTRLSIL.

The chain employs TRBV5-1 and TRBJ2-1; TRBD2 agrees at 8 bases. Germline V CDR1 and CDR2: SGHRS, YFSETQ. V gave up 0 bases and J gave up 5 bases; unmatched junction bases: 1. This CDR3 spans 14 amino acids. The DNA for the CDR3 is TGCGCCAGCAGCTTGGAACTAGCGGACAATGAGCAGTTCTTC. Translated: CASSLELADNEQFF.

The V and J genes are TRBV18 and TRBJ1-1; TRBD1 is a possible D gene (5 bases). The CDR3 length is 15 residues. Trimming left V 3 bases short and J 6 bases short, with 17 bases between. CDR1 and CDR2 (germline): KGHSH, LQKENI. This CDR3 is CASSPAGGASAEAFF. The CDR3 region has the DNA TGTGCCAGCTCACCCGCAGGAGGGGCTAGCGCTGAAGCTTTCTTT.

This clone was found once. The CDR3 region is CASSDGLGQGDSEAFF. CDR3 in DNA: TGTGCCAGCAGTGATGGTCTCGGACAGGGGGATTCTGAAGCTTTCTTT. The rearrangement joins TRBV6-1 to TRBJ1-1, with 10 nucleotides matching TRBD1. The CDR3 is 16 residues long. Germline V gives CDR1 MNHNS, CDR2 SASEGT. V dropped 3 bases and J dropped 6; count of bases not matched to a gene: 10.

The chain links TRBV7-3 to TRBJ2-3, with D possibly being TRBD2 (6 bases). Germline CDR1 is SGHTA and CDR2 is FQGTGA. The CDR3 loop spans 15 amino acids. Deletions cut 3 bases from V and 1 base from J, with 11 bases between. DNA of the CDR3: TGTGCCAGCAGCTTGACCGGGGGTGGCACAGATACGCAGTATTTT. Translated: CASSLTGGGTDTQYF.

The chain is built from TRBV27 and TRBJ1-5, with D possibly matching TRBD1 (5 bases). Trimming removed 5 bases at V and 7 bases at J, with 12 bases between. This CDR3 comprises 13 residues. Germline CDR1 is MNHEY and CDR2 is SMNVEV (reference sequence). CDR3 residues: CASSPGIGQPQHF. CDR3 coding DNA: TGTGCCAGCAGTCCAGGGATCGGGCAGCCCCAGCATTTT.

The DNA of the CDR3 is TGTGCCAGCAGCCCGACTAGGGGCCGCGTGAATGAGCAGTTCTTC. It is translated as CASSPTRGRVNEQFF. V and J are TRBV27 and TRBJ2-1, with a weak D call TRBD2 (6 bases). Germline V gives CDR1 MNHEY, CDR2 SMNVEV (reference sequence). There are 15 residues in the CDR3. Trimming cost V 6 bases and J 7 bases, with 19 bases left between them.

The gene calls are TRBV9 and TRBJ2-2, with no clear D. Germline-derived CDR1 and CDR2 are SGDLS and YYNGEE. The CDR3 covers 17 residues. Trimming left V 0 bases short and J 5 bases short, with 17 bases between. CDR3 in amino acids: CASSVDRITEVTGELFF. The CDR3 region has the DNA TGTGCCAGCAGCGTAGATCGGATTACAGAAGTTACCGGGGAGCTGTTTTTT.

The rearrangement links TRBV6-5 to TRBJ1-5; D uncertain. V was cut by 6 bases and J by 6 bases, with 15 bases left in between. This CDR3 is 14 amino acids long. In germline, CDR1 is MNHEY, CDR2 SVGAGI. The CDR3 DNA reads TGTGCCAGCAGCAACCACAGACAAAGTCAGCCCCAGCATTTT. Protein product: CASSNHRQSQPQHF.

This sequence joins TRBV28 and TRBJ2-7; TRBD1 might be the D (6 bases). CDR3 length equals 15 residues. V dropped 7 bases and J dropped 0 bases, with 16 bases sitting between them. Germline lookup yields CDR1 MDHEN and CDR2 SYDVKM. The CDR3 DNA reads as TGTGCCAGCATTCAAGCCGGACAGCCCTCCTACGAGCAGTACTTC. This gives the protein CASIQAGQPSYEQYF.

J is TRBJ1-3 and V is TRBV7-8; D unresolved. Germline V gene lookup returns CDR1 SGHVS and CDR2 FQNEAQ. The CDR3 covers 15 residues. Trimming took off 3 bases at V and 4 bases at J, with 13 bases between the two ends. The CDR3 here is CASSFGEGAGNTIYF. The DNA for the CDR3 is TGTGCCAGCAGCTTCGGTGAGGGCGCGGGAAACACCATATATTTT.